Presented here are 23 T cell receptor beta chains from one specimen sequenced in a study of blood T cells in healthy people across ages. Next came a second PCR, run for about 7 to 11 cycles, which used a sample-barcoded 5' primer along with a J-beta primer mix. TCRdb reprocessed the 5' RACE reads via MiXCR and lists one record per CDR3 protein. The sample contains 1.5 million to 2 million distinct CDR3 sequences, around half of which appear only once. The source material was blood. These receptors were collected from a woman aged 40 to 50 in good health.

The sample holds one count of this clonotype. The chain couples TRBV9 to TRBJ2-1; D not certain. Trimming removed 0 bases from V and 9 bases from J, with 7 bases in between. Germline CDR1 reads SGDLS; CDR2 reads YYNGEE. This CDR3 is built from 12 residues. The CDR3 DNA sequence: TGTGCCAGCAGCGTAGATAGGCGTGAGCAGTTCTTC. Its protein product is CASSVDRREQFF.

This clonotype appeared a few times. V is TRBV10-3 and J is TRBJ1-5; D is ambiguous. Trimming cost V 2 bases and J 1 base, with 9 bases left between them. The CDR3 sequence is 15 residues long. Germline assignment: CDR1 ENHRY and CDR2 SYGVKD. As DNA, the CDR3 is TGTGCCATCAGTGAGAATCACGGAAGCAATCAGCCCCAGCATTTT. This codes for CAISENHGSNQPQHF.

This chain uses TRBV12-3 or TRBV12-4 with TRBJ1-5; D uncertain. The CDR3 loop spans 17 amino acids. V was shortened by 3 bases and J by 0 bases, with 15 bases between the two germline ends. The CDR3 coding sequence is TGTGCCAGCAGTTTGTGGTCAGGAGGAAATAGCAATCAGCCCCAGCATTTT. Translated: CASSLWSGGNSNQPQHF.

The V call is TRBV5-1, the J call TRBJ1-1; TRBD1 aligns across 8 bases. This CDR3 is 15 amino acids long. CDR1 is SGHRS and CDR2 is YFSETQ in the germline V gene. V gave up 4 bases and J gave up 1 base; unmatched junction bases: 6. Written as DNA, the CDR3 is TGCGCCAGCAGCAAAGCAGGGACAGGGAACACTGAAGCTTTCTTT. Its protein product is CASSKAGTGNTEAFF. Full variable domain (remainder filled in from reference TRBV5-1 and TRBJ1-1): KAGVTQTPRYLIKTRGQQVTLSCSPISGHRSVSWYQQTPGQGLQFLFEYFSETQRNKGNFPGRFSGRQFSNSRSEMNVSTLELGDSALYLCASSKAGTGNTEAFFGQGTRLTVV.

In its sample, this clonotype was seen a few times. V gene TRBV20-1 combines with J gene TRBJ2-3; D is perhaps TRBD1 or TRBD2 (5 bases each). The CDR3 consists of 14 residues. Per germline, CDR1 DFQATT and CDR2 SNEGSKA (reference sequence). V lost 3 bases and J lost 2, with 12 bases in between. CDR3 residues: CSASGDRYTDTQYF. CDR3 sequence (DNA): TGCAGTGCTAGCGGGGACCGATACACAGATACGCAGTATTTT.

V gene TRBV4-3 combines with J gene TRBJ2-5; D gene uncertain. From germline, CDR1 is LGHNA and CDR2 YSLEER. The CDR3 covers 15 residues. V was shortened by 0 bases and J by 5 bases, with 13 bases between the two germline ends. CDR3 residues: CASSQDLLPSETQYF. CDR3 in DNA: TGCGCCAGCAGCCAAGATCTGCTGCCGTCGGAGACCCAGTACTTC.

This chain joins TRBV2 and TRBJ1-2; D might be TRBD1 (5 bases). The length of the CDR3 is 13 residues. Germline V gives CDR1 SNHLY, CDR2 FYNNEI. Trimming stripped 1 base from V and 5 bases from J, with 8 bases between. The CDR3 DNA reads TGTGCCAGCAGTGAAGGTGACAGTTATGGCTACACCTTC. It yields the protein CASSEGDSYGYTF. Filled out from reference TRBV2 and TRBJ1-2, the complete variable domain reads EPEVTQTPSHQVTQMGQEVILRCVPISNHLYFYWYRQILGQKVEFLVSFYNNEISEKSEIFDDQFSVERPDGSNFTLKIRSTKLEDSAMYFCASSEGDSYGYTFGSGTRLTVV.

This clonotype was counted only a few times. The chain joins TRBV7-2 to TRBJ2-5, with TRBD2 as a possible D gene (5 bases). The CDR3 totals 14 residues. The germline gives CDR1 SGHTA, CDR2 FQGNSA. The V end was cut by 5 bases, the J end by 1 base, with 11 bases between. DNA of the CDR3: TGTGCCAGCAGCCCCTACGGGATCCAAGAGACCCAGTACTTC. It translates to CASSPYGIQETQYF.

In its sample, this clonotype was seen once. This chain joins TRBV4-1 and TRBJ2-3, with TRBD1 identical over 7 bases. The V gene's germline CDR1 is MGHRA and CDR2 YSYEKL. CDR3 length: 15 residues. Trimming removed 4 bases from V and 4 bases from J; junction bases left unmatched: 8. Here the CDR3 DNA reads TGCGCCAGCAGCCCCACAGGGGAAAAATCAGATACGCAGTATTTT. It translates to CASSPTGEKSDTQYF.

The rearrangement uses TRBV4-3 and TRBJ2-1; either TRBD1 or TRBD2 may supply D (5 bases each). Trimming shortened V by 2 bases and J by 0 bases, and 11 bases separated the two germline ends. In germline, CDR1 is LGHNA, CDR2 YSLEER. The CDR3 contains 16 residues. In nucleotides, the CDR3 is TGCGCCAGCAGCCAATGGAAGGGGAGCTCCTACAATGAGCAGTTCTTC. It is translated as CASSQWKGSSYNEQFF.

The chain combines TRBV2 with TRBJ2-4; 11 bases agree with TRBD2. V lost 4 bases and J lost 8; bases outside the gene matches: 10. The CDR3 is made up of 16 amino acids. Germline assignment: CDR1 SNHLY and CDR2 FYNNEI. DNA of the CDR3: TGTGCCAGCAGTGCTTGGACTAGCGGGTCGGTAGACATTCAGTACTTC. It specifies CASSAWTSGSVDIQYF.

This clonotype showed up just a few times. The chain carries TRBV6-6 and TRBJ1-2; 7 positions match TRBD1. Unmatched junction bases numbered 12, after V lost 6 bases and J lost 5 bases. The germline V gene encodes CDR1 MNHNY and CDR2 SVGAGI (reference sequence). The CDR3 spans 15 residues. This CDR3 is CASSPQTTGNYGYTF. DNA of the CDR3: TGTGCCAGCAGCCCTCAGACGACAGGGAATTATGGCTACACCTTC.

V and J are TRBV28 and TRBJ1-2; a possible D gene is TRBD1 (6 bases). Germline V gene data show CDR1 as MDHEN and CDR2 as SYDVKM. The V end was cut by 4 bases, the J end by 7 bases, with 16 bases between. The CDR3 spans 14 residues. CDR3 DNA: TGTGCCAGCAGTTGGAGCCGGGACAAAGGTGGCTACACCTTC. It specifies CASSWSRDKGGYTF.

The chain employs TRBV28 and TRBJ1-2; TRBD1 aligns across 9 bases. This CDR3 comprises 14 residues. Germline V CDR1 and CDR2: MDHEN, SYDVKM. The J segment lost 4 bases and the V segment lost 7 bases, leaving 7 bases of the junction unmatched. CDR3 bases: TGTGCCAGCACCGCCGGGACAGGGCTCTATGGCTACACCTTC. Its translation is CASTAGTGLYGYTF.

The chain has TRBV29-1 and TRBJ2-1; a weak D match, TRBD1 (6 bases). CDR1 and CDR2 from the germline V gene are SQVTM and ANQGSEA. Trimming stripped 7 bases from V and 6 bases from J, with 16 bases between. The CDR3 totals 13 residues. Here the CDR3 reads CSAWDTLGNEQFF. CDR3 DNA: TGCAGCGCCTGGGACACCCTGGGCAATGAGCAGTTCTTC.

V usage is TRBV6-6 and J usage is TRBJ1-2; 10 nucleotides match TRBD1. The CDR3 totals 16 residues. Germline-derived CDR1 and CDR2 are MNHNY and SVGAGI (reference sequence). V shed 5 bases, J shed 2 bases, and the junction held 8 bases outside the gene matches. The CDR3 spells CASSNHAGQGNYGYTF. DNA of the CDR3: TGTGCCAGCAGTAACCACGCGGGACAGGGGAACTATGGCTACACCTTC.

This clonotype was found a few times. The rearrangement joins TRBV27 to TRBJ2-1, with 13 bases fitting TRBD2. V was clipped by 6 bases and J by 2 bases; unmatched bases: 7. Germline-derived CDR1 and CDR2 are MNHEY and SMNVEV (reference sequence). The CDR3 has 17 residues. CDR3 sequence: CASSRTSGGNTYNEQFF. The CDR3 nucleotides read TGTGCCAGCAGCCGGACTAGCGGGGGCAATACCTACAATGAGCAGTTCTTC.

The rearrangement joins TRBV5-1 to TRBJ2-7; TRBD2 agrees at 13 bases. This CDR3 contains 19 residues. The ends lost 4 bases at V and 0 bases at J; junction bases unmatched: 13. Germline CDR1 SGHRS, CDR2 YFSETQ. The CDR3 nucleotides read TGCGCCAGCAGCACACCACTAGCGGGGGGGCCGGTTGGCTCCTACGAGCAGTACTTC. Its protein is CASSTPLAGGPVGSYEQYF.

The chain is built from TRBV29-1 and TRBJ1-2; no reliable D call. The CDR3 runs to 15 residues. CDR1 SQVTM and CDR2 ANQGSEA come from the germline V gene. V gave up 1 base and J gave up 3 bases, with 15 bases separating them. CDR3 in amino acids: CSVEGSGYADYGYTF. The DNA for the CDR3 is TGCAGCGTTGAAGGGTCGGGATATGCGGACTATGGCTACACCTTC.

This chain links TRBV20-1 with TRBJ2-7, with D perhaps TRBD1 or TRBD2 (6 bases each). The CDR3 contains 15 residues. V shed 0 bases and J shed 4 bases, with 16 bases lying between them. Germline loops: CDR1 DFQATT, CDR2 SNEGSKA (reference sequence). CDR3 region: CSARDDRRGLYEQYF. Here the CDR3 DNA reads TGCAGTGCTAGAGATGACAGGAGGGGTCTATACGAGCAGTACTTC.

This chain connects TRBV7-3 to TRBJ2-5, with 8 bases that match TRBD2. V lost 2 bases to trimming and J lost 11 bases; unmatched junction nucleotides: 16. The germline V gene encodes CDR1 SGHTA and CDR2 FQGTGA. The CDR3 loop spans 16 amino acids. CDR3 DNA: TGTGCCAGCAGCTTATTTCGGGGGGGGCTCTACAATGAGCAGTACTTC. Translated: CASSLFRGGLYNEQYF.

This clonotype was counted only a few times. V and J are TRBV12-3 or TRBV12-4 and TRBJ2-1, with 8 bases that match TRBD2. Germline trimming cut 0 bases from V and 9 bases from J; bases unmatched to any gene: 10. This CDR3 contains 16 residues. CDR3 sequence: CASSLARGLGGGEQFF. The CDR3, as DNA: TGTGCCAGCAGTTTAGCCCGGGGACTAGGGGGAGGTGAGCAGTTCTTC.

The V gene is TRBV28, the J gene TRBJ1-6, with D unclear. This CDR3 is 12 amino acids long. V shed 6 bases and J shed 9 bases, with 9 bases lying between them. Germline V gene sequence: CDR1 MDHEN, CDR2 SYDVKM. The CDR3 here is CASSNGVSPLHF. The DNA of the CDR3 is TGTGCCAGCAGCAACGGGGTTTCACCCCTCCACTTT.